This T cell receptor beta chain was identified during a study of CD8 T cells in ankylosing spondylitis. Researchers built TCR beta libraries using quantitative 5'-RACE with molecular barcodes. TCRdb redid the calling of the 5' RACE reads with MiXCR, one entry per CDR3 protein. Of under 450,000 distinct CDR3 sequences in the sample, roughly 20% are singletons; the top ten hold 10% to 15%. Worth noting for this clonotype: The antigen is not known.

General study points: Significant enrichment of disease-linked clones was reportedly seen in matched ankylosing spondylitis synovial fluid. One TCR beta motif, made up of several highly homologous variants, appeared characteristic of ankylosing spondylitis blood.

V lost 1 base and J lost 12, with 14 bases in between. This CDR3 is built from 13 residues. Germline V gene data show CDR1 as SGHDT and CDR2 as YYEEEE. The chain uses TRBV5-6 and TRBJ2-1; D is undetermined. The sequence derives from a male donor with ankylosing spondylitis or in good health (not recorded which). Input material: blood, either unsorted or a sorted T cell fraction (not recorded which). The CDR3 sequence is CASSLSPDGRQFF. CDR3 coding DNA: TGTGCCAGCAGCTTGTCCCCCGACGGAAGGCAGTTCTTC.